This is a list of T cell receptor beta chains from one sample in a study of cytomegalovirus exposure and HLA in healthy donors. Clones were read by immunoSEQ multiplex PCR, and TCRdb kept only the in-frame ones, dropping some. This table holds some 130,000 clones, 70% to 80% found once. Sample: PBMCs. The receptors come from a man younger than 35 in good health and CMV-seronegative. The CDR3 runs from the conserved cysteine through the conserved F or W.

TRBV29-1	12	TRBJ2-1	CSVETGPNEQFF
TRBV27	14	TRBJ1-1	CASSRRTGGKEAFF
TRBV19	14	TRBJ1-6	CASNSQGPNSPLHF
TRBV9	18	TRBJ2-1	CASSGAGGARPGRNEQFF
TRBV11-2	15	TRBJ2-3	CASSFSSGRTDTQYF
TRBV4-1	19	TRBJ1-6	CASSQDRRTAQVYNSPLHF
TRBV4-1	14	TRBJ1-5	CASSQYSSNQPQHF
TRBV5-1	14	TRBJ2-1	CASSLTGTDYEQFF
TRBV5-3	23	TRBJ1-6	CARRGARHYRDRGPRSYNSPLHF
TRBV19	13	TRBJ2-1	CASSIGQGFEQFF
TRBV5-6	12	TRBJ1-1	CASSLREGSAFF
TRBV28	14	TRBJ2-7	CATGNRQGSYEQYF
TRBV10-3	12	TRBJ2-1	CAISELYNEQFF
TRBV28	11	TRBJ2-7	CASSLGRNQYF
TRBV28	14	TRBJ2-1	CASSKQRERGERFF
TRBV7-9	15	TRBJ1-1	CASSLSPSSNTEAFF
TRBV5-1	16	TRBJ1-1	CASSSPDGGRGTEAFF
TRBV6-1	13	TRBJ2-3	CASSEAPTDTQYF
TRBV18	15	TRBJ1-2	CASSPPSSPNYGYTF
TRBV6-5	16	TRBJ2-1	CASSYASGSSYNEQFF
TRBV6-5	15	TRBJ2-7	CASSSAGTGMYEQYF
TRBV9	13	TRBJ1-1	CASSVTSHTEAFF
TRBV11-2	15	TRBJ1-2	CASSPGTGELYGYTF
TRBV5-1	13	TRBJ1-1	CASSFDRYTEAFF
TRBV5-4	16	TRBJ2-1	CASSPGGGGSYNEQFF
TRBV30	14	TRBJ1-4	CAWSVGQGFGKLFF
TRBV19	18	TRBJ2-1	CASNLHGAGTGLYNEQFF
TRBV6-1	14	TRBJ1-1	CASSEARGQTEAFF
TRBV19	14	TRBJ1-3	CASTPGTAGNTIYF
TRBV7-9	11	TRBJ1-3	CASSPGNTIYF
TRBV6-1	11	TRBJ1-3	CASSHPGTIYF
TRBV14	13	TRBJ2-5	CASSFNPQETQYF
TRBV18	18	TRBJ1-2	CASSQPSPQAVRVYGYTF
TRBV5-1	15	TRBJ2-6	CASSLGSSGANVLTF
TRBV1	17	TRBJ1-5	CTSSQKGARTGNQPQHF
TRBV7-3	14	TRBJ2-1	CASSLYSSDNEQFF
TRBV6-6	14	TRBJ2-2	CASGRLAEPGELFF
TRBV11-2	14	TRBJ1-1	CASSKTDRGTEAFF
TRBV18	17	TRBJ2-1	CASSPYSPGVSYNEQFF
TRBV9	15	TRBJ1-6	CASSVATTDNSPLHF
TRBV6-5	15	TRBJ2-1	CASSYARGSSNEQFF
TRBV5-1	14	TRBJ1-3	CASRPGHSGNTIYF
TRBV11-2	16	TRBJ2-7	CASSLARRVQLYEQYF
TRBV18	15	TRBJ2-1	CASSPGTSGRNEQFF
TRBV7-6	14	TRBJ1-4	CASSLSAGGEKLFF
TRBV2	15	TRBJ1-5	CASRGVATLNQPQHF